This T cell receptor (beta chain) appears in the sequencing data of a study of neurological immune-mediated disorders. The cDNA came from 5'RACE, which used 10-nucleotide random UMIs. MiXCR, applied by TCRdb to the 5' RACE reads, yields one record per CDR3 protein. The table includes roughly 57,000 distinct CDR3 sequences, less than 25% detected once. Ten or more counts support this clonotype. Time point meaning: technical triplicate 2. Per germline, CDR1 SGHTA and CDR2 FQGNSA. V lost 7 bases and J lost 0, with 7 bases in between. There are 13 residues in the CDR3. The chain recombines TRBV7-2 with TRBJ2-1; D ambiguous. This clonotype was obtained from a man aged 55 to 70 with HTLV-1-associated myelopathy (HAM/TSP). Specimen: PBMCs. CDR3 sequence: CASKESSYNEQFF. The CDR3 DNA is TGTGCCAGCAAGGAGTCCTCCTACAATGAGCAGTTCTTC.